These 18 T cell receptor beta chains originate from one sample sequenced in a study of blood T cell repertoires in COVID-19. Measured with immunoSEQ multiplex PCR; TCRdb has only the in-frame clones, and not every one. The table has under 300,000 clones, roughly 80% seen once. Sequenced: peripheral blood. The receptors derive from a woman between 18 and 29 years old with acute or convalescent COVID-19.

The chain joins TRBV6-4 to TRBJ2-3; the match to TRBD2 covers 14 bases. After removal of 5 bases from V and 6 bases from J, the junction contained 4 bases not matched to a gene. This CDR3 has 15 amino acids. Germline values: CDR1 MRHNA, CDR2 SNTAGT. The CDR3 coding sequence is TGTGCCAGCAGTCAAAGACTAGCGGGAGGGGATACGCAGTATTTT. Protein: CASSQRLAGGDTQYF.

This clone was observed many times. CDR3 amino acids: CASSLEGQLYNSPLHF. CDR3 coding DNA: TGCGCCAGCAGCTTGGAGGGACAGCTCTATAATTCACCCCTCCACTTT. The chain uses TRBV5-1 and TRBJ1-6, with 7 nucleotides matching TRBD1. The germline V gene has CDR1 SGHRS and CDR2 YFSETQ. CDR3 size: 16 residues. After removal of 0 bases from V and 3 bases from J, the junction contained 3 bases not matched to a gene.

The chain has TRBV7-8 and TRBJ1-2, with TRBD1 identical over 8 bases. The CDR3 loop spans 13 amino acids. The V gene's germline CDR1 is SGHVS and CDR2 FQNEAQ. J was trimmed by 6 bases and V by 6 bases; bases with no gene match: 6. The CDR3 reads CASSRTGYNGYTF. CDR3 DNA sequence: TGTGCCAGCAGTCGGACAGGGTATAATGGCTACACCTTC.

The genes are TRBV30 and TRBJ1-4; D possibly corresponds to TRBD1 (5 bases). With 3 bases removed from V and 11 bases from J, the gap between germline ends came to 13 bases. Germline-derived CDR1 and CDR2 are GTSNPN and SVGIG (reference sequence). This CDR3 is 12 amino acids long. The CDR3 region is CAWSRAGEKLFF. CDR3 DNA: TGTGCCTGGAGCCGTGCGGGGGAGAAACTGTTTTTT.

This chain uses TRBV11-2 with TRBJ2-3, with D possibly TRBD1 on 6 matching bases. CDR1 and CDR2 from the germline V gene are SGHAT and FQNNGV. Trimming left V 7 bases short and J 0 bases short, with 14 bases between. The CDR3 runs 15 residues. The DNA for the CDR3 is TGTGCCAGCAAGTCAGGGGTTCCCAGCACAGATACGCAGTATTTT. Translation: CASKSGVPSTDTQYF.

This rearrangement joins TRBV5-4 to TRBJ2-3, with TRBD1 matching 8 bases. The CDR3 length is 14 residues. Losses at the gene ends were 4 bases for V and 4 bases for J; bases not matched to a gene: 5. In germline, CDR1 is SGHNT, CDR2 YYREEE (reference sequence). CDR3: CASSRTGYPDTQYF. The CDR3 DNA follows: TGTGCCAGCAGCCGGACAGGGTATCCAGATACGCAGTATTTT.

This chain joins TRBV9 and TRBJ2-7, with no clear D. Germline V lookup: CDR1 SGDLS, CDR2 YYNGEE. V lost 4 bases to trimming and J lost 1 base, with 12 bases between them. The CDR3 totals 14 residues. The CDR3 is CASSPLGHSYEQYF. In nucleotides, the CDR3 is TGTGCCAGCAGCCCCCTCGGTCATTCCTACGAGCAGTACTTC.

This rearrangement joins TRBV7-8 to TRBJ2-3, with 9 positions matching TRBD2. The CDR3 is 17 residues long. Germline V gives CDR1 SGHVS, CDR2 FQNEAQ. J was trimmed by 2 bases and V by 5 bases; bases with no gene match: 11. The CDR3 region has the DNA TGTGCCAGCAGCACCCGCTGGGCGGGAGGGATCACAGATACGCAGTATTTT. Translated: CASSTRWAGGITDTQYF.

This clone was observed once. The chain is built from TRBV6-1 and TRBJ2-7, with a tentative D call TRBD1 (5 bases). Trimming took 0 bases from V and 2 from J, leaving 11 bases between them. The CDR3 totals 15 residues. Germline V gene data show CDR1 as MNHNS and CDR2 as SASEGT. The CDR3 DNA is TGTGCCAGCAGTGAAGCTGTGACAGTCACCTACGAGCAGTACTTC. It yields the protein CASSEAVTVTYEQYF.

CDR3 residues: CASSEGPRTEAFF. For the CDR3, the DNA is TGCGCCAGCAGTGAGGGCCCGCGGACTGAAGCTTTCTTT. V gene TRBV10-2 combines with J gene TRBJ1-1; no reliable D call. Germline V gene sequence: CDR1 WSHSY, CDR2 SAAADI. Trimming took off 2 bases at V and 5 bases at J, with 9 bases between the two ends. The CDR3 is 13 residues long.

The rearrangement links TRBV6-5 to TRBJ1-2, with 11 bases aligning to TRBD1. The CDR3 has 15 amino acids. V lost 2 bases and J lost 4; bases outside the gene matches: 3. Germline V gene data show CDR1 as MNHEY and CDR2 as SVGAGI. CDR3 DNA sequence: TGTGCCAGCAGTTACGAAGGACAGGGGGCCTATGGCTACACCTTC. Residues: CASSYEGQGAYGYTF.

This clone is a singleton in its sample. The gene calls are TRBV15 and TRBJ2-1, with TRBD2 matching over 7 bases. Germline V gene sequence: CDR1 LNHNV, CDR2 YYDKDF (reference sequence). The CDR3 covers 17 residues. The V gene end was trimmed by 8 bases and the J gene end by 2 bases; junction bases not matched to a gene: 15. The CDR3 nucleotides are TGTGCCACCGAGCAGAGACCGGGAGGCCGCACCTACAATGAGCAGTTCTTC. Its protein product is CATEQRPGGRTYNEQFF.

The chain combines TRBV27 with TRBJ2-7; 8 nucleotides agree with TRBD2. CDR1 is MNHEY, CDR2 SMNVEV, per germline (reference sequence). With 4 bases clipped from V and 2 bases from J, the junction kept 4 bases outside the gene matches. This CDR3 contains 14 residues. This CDR3 is CASSSPGLAYEQYF. DNA for the CDR3: TGTGCCAGCAGTTCCCCGGGACTAGCCTACGAGCAGTACTTC.

The rearrangement joins TRBV14 to TRBJ2-5, with D perhaps matching TRBD2 (6 bases). The V and J ends lost 1 base and 6 bases respectively, with 9 bases between them. This CDR3 comprises 13 residues. The germline V gene has CDR1 SGHDN and CDR2 FVKESK. CDR3 bases: TGTGCCAGCAGCCAAGCCGGGGGAAAGACCCAGTACTTC. Its translation is CASSQAGGKTQYF. Full variable domain (outside the CDR3, taken from reference TRBV14 and TRBJ2-5): EAGVTQFPSHSVIEKGQTVTLRCDPISGHDNLYWYRRVMGKEIKFLLHFVKESKQDESGMPNNRFLAERTGGTYSTLKVQPAELEDSGVYFCASSQAGGKTQYFGPGTRLLVL.

The chain has TRBV27 and TRBJ2-7; 11 positions match TRBD1. V lost 2 bases, J lost 5 bases, and 5 bases stayed unmatched. This CDR3 has 15 amino acids. The germline V gene has CDR1 MNHEY and CDR2 SMNVEV (reference sequence). For the CDR3, the DNA is TGTGCCAGCAGTTTACCGGACAGGGGGCTTAACGAGCAGTACTTC. As protein: CASSLPDRGLNEQYF.

The V gene is TRBV11-3, the J gene TRBJ2-1; 8 bases line up with TRBD2. V dropped 2 bases and J dropped 6; count of bases not matched to a gene: 3. Germline V lookup: CDR1 SGHNT, CDR2 YENEEA. This CDR3 is 14 amino acids long. DNA for the CDR3: TGTGCCAGCAGCTTACGGGCGGGAGGCAATGAGCAGTTCTTC. This sequence encodes CASSLRAGGNEQFF.

This clone was seen a handful of times. This chain joins TRBV19 and TRBJ1-2; perhaps TRBD1 as D (5 bases). Looked up from germline, CDR1 is LNHDA and CDR2 is SQIVND (reference sequence). This CDR3 is 14 amino acids long. The V and J ends lost 4 bases and 4 bases respectively, with 13 bases between them. CDR3: CASSRTDSSYGYTF. Written as DNA, the CDR3 is TGTGCCAGTAGTAGAACCGACAGTTCCTATGGCTACACCTTC.

The genes are TRBV12-3 or TRBV12-4 and TRBJ2-3; D not resolved. This CDR3 has 13 amino acids. The ends were cut back, 5 bases at V and 2 bases at J, with 8 bases in the middle. CDR3: CASSPPSTDTQYF. DNA of the CDR3: TGTGCCAGCAGTCCCCCCTCCACAGATACGCAGTATTTT.